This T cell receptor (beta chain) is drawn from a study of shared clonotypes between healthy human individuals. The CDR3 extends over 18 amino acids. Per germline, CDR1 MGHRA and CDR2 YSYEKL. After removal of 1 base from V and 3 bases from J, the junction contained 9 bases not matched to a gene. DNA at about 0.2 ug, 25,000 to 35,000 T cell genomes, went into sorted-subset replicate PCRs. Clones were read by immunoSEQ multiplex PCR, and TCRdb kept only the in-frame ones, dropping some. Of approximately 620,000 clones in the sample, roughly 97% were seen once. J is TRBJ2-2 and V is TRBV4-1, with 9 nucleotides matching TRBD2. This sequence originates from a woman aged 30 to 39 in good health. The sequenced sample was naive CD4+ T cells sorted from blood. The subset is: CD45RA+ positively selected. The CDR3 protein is CASSQGMAREGHTGELFF. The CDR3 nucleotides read TGCGCCAGCAGCCAAGGGATGGCGCGGGAGGGCCACACCGGGGAGCTGTTTTTT.